A single sample gave rise to the 23 T cell receptor beta chains below, sequenced in a study of shared clonotypes between healthy human individuals. Sequencing used immunoSEQ multiplex PCR; TCRdb keeps in-frame clones, though not all of them. This sample has approximately 100,000 clones, with just over 65% found just once. The sequenced sample consisted of memory CD8+ T cells sorted from blood. Sample subset: CD45RO+ cells pooled with CCR7-negative TemRA cells. The receptors stem from a woman in her twenties or thirties in good health.

In its sample, this clone was seen once. The chain recombines TRBV15 with TRBJ2-7, with a possible D match to TRBD2 (6 bases). The CDR3 loop spans 16 amino acids. V gave up 1 base and J gave up 3 bases, with 16 bases separating them. Germline CDR1 and CDR2: LNHNV and YYDKDF (reference sequence). CDR3 sequence: CATSRGPGLGYYEQYF. CDR3 sequence (DNA): TGTGCCACCAGCAGAGGCCCGGGACTGGGTTACTACGAGCAGTACTTC. The entire variable domain, with the rest obtained from reference TRBV15 and TRBJ2-7, is as follows: DAMVIQNPRYQVTQFGKPVTLSCSQTLNHNVMYWYQQKSSQAPKLLFHYYDKDFNNEADTPDNFQSRRPNTSFCFLDIRSPGLGDTAMYLCATSRGPGLGYYEQYFGPGTRLTVT.

V is TRBV20-1 and J is TRBJ2-1; D unclear. CDR3 length equals 11 residues. The V end lost 5 bases, the J end lost 4 bases, and 6 bases lay between the germline ends. Looked up from germline, CDR1 is DFQATT and CDR2 is SNEGSKA (reference sequence). The CDR3 bases are TGCAGTGCTCCGGCATACAATGAGCAGTTCTTC. Amino acid sequence: CSAPAYNEQFF.

The chain recombines TRBV11-2 with TRBJ2-5, with TRBD2 matching 13 bases. The tail of the sequence fits TRBJ2-7 better, so the J call may be wrong. The germline V gene has CDR1 SGHAT and CDR2 FQNNGV. The CDR3 is made up of 17 amino acids. The CDR3 region has the DNA TGTGCCAGCAGCCCATTGACTAGCGGGAGGCGAGCCTACGAGCAGTACTTC. Protein: CASSPLTSGRRAYEQYF.

J is TRBJ2-6 and V is TRBV6-4; D is perhaps TRBD1 (6 bases). Germline CDR1 is MRHNA and CDR2 is SNTAGT. Trimming took off 6 bases at V and 0 bases at J, with 12 bases between the two ends. The CDR3 spans 16 residues. The CDR3 loop reads CASSDTGISGANVLTF. CDR3 DNA sequence: TGTGCCAGCAGCGACACAGGGATCTCTGGGGCCAACGTCCTGACTTTC.

The J gene is TRBJ2-2, the V gene TRBV2, with TRBD2 matching 13 bases. V was clipped by 7 bases and J by 3 bases; unmatched bases: 26. Germline values: CDR1 SNHLY, CDR2 FYNNEI. CDR3 length: 23 amino acids. The DNA for the CDR3 is TGTGCCAGCATTCCGTTGGGTATTACCCCACTACTAGCGGGAGGGCCACACACCGGGGAGCTGTTTTTT. Translation gives CASIPLGITPLLAGGPHTGELFF.

This clone was seen only a few times. The V and J genes are TRBV7-8 and TRBJ2-7, with 8 nucleotides matching TRBD1. The CDR3 length is 16 residues. With 5 bases clipped from V and 0 bases from J, the junction kept 9 bases outside the gene matches. The germline V gene encodes CDR1 SGHVS and CDR2 FQNEAQ. In nucleotides, the CDR3 is TGTGCCAGCAGCCTAACGGACAGGGCAAGCTCCTACGAGCAGTACTTC. It is translated as CASSLTDRASSYEQYF.

The chain links TRBV10-1 to TRBJ2-2; TRBD1 agrees at 7 bases. The V segment lost 3 bases and the J segment 5 bases; nucleotides outside the gene matches: 3. Germline values: CDR1 WNHNN, CDR2 SYGVQD (reference sequence). This CDR3 comprises 14 residues. CDR3 nucleotide sequence: TGCGCCAGCAGTGATGGGACAGCAACCGGGGAGCTGTTTTTT. Translating gives CASSDGTATGELFF.

The rearrangement links TRBV28 to TRBJ1-3; D gene unclear. The CDR3 has 14 residues. Between the trimmed V and J ends, which lost 11 bases and 0 bases, there was a span of 14 bases. In germline, CDR1 is MDHEN, CDR2 SYDVKM. The CDR3 DNA is TGTGCCTCTCAAATTGCCTTCTCTGGAAACACCATATATTTT. Encoded protein: CASQIAFSGNTIYF.

The chain joins TRBV2 to TRBJ2-1, with 10 nucleotides matching TRBD2. The CDR3 loop spans 17 amino acids. Germline V gene lookup returns CDR1 SNHLY and CDR2 FYNNEI. V shed 7 bases and J 4 bases; nucleotides not matched to a gene: 13. Here the CDR3 reads CASKGTSANVQYNEQFF. The CDR3 DNA sequence: TGTGCCAGCAAAGGGACTAGCGCCAACGTACAGTACAATGAGCAGTTCTTC.

The J gene is TRBJ2-3, the V gene TRBV6-1, with D unresolved. CDR3 size: 14 residues. Trimming removed 2 bases from V and 7 bases from J, with 13 bases in between. Looked up from germline, CDR1 is MNHNS and CDR2 is SASEGT. This CDR3 reads CASSELGHPNTQYF. The CDR3 nucleotides are TGTGCCAGCAGTGAATTAGGGCATCCGAATACGCAGTATTTT.

The chain carries TRBV27 and TRBJ2-7, with 10 bases that match TRBD1. The CDR3 sequence is 18 residues long. The J segment lost 6 bases and the V segment lost 3 bases, leaving 17 bases of the junction unmatched. Germline CDR1 reads MNHEY; CDR2 reads SMNVEV (reference sequence). Written as DNA, the CDR3 is TGTGCCAGCAGTTTCCGCCCTCCCGGGACAGGGGCCCCAGCCGAGCAGTACTTC. Translation: CASSFRPPGTGAPAEQYF.

The chain combines TRBV27 with TRBJ2-3, with D possibly matching TRBD1 (5 bases). Trimming shortened V by 5 bases and J by 2 bases, and 14 bases separated the two germline ends. The CDR3 totals 15 residues. The germline CDR1 and CDR2 sequences are MNHEY and SMNVEV (reference sequence). CDR3 in DNA: TGTGCCAGCAGTACGGACACCTCTAACACAGATACGCAGTATTTT. This encodes CASSTDTSNTDTQYF.

The CDR3 bases are TGTGCCAGCAGTGAGTGTGGGAGGGTGCGGGAGACCCAGTACTTC. It yields the protein CASSECGRVRETQYF. The chain carries TRBV6-4 and TRBJ2-5, with TRBD2 matching over 7 bases. Germline V CDR1 and CDR2: MRHNA, SNTAGT. The CDR3 is made up of 15 amino acids. With V trimmed by 3 bases and J by 5 bases, 9 bases remained unmatched.

The V call is TRBV6-5, the J call TRBJ2-7; D may be TRBD1 (7 bases). Trimming cost V 4 bases and J 0 bases, with 13 bases left between them. This CDR3 has 15 residues. CDR1 is MNHEY and CDR2 is SVGAGI in the germline V gene. The CDR3 DNA follows: TGTGCCAGCAGTTTCTCAGGGGGGAGCTCCTACGAGCAGTACTTC. Its protein is CASSFSGGSSYEQYF.

The chain carries TRBV27 and TRBJ1-1; 11 nucleotides line up with TRBD1. The length of the CDR3 is 15 residues. The V gene's germline CDR1 is MNHEY and CDR2 SMNVEV (reference sequence). V lost 5 bases to trimming and J lost 6 bases; unmatched junction nucleotides: 8. CDR3 DNA sequence: TGTGCCAGCAGTCCAGGGACAGGGGGGCTGTCTGAAGCTTTCTTT. It encodes CASSPGTGGLSEAFF.

The chain uses TRBV10-2 and TRBJ1-1; weak D call: TRBD1 (5 bases). Deletions cut 7 bases from V and 3 bases from J, with 12 bases between. The V gene's germline CDR1 is WSHSY and CDR2 SAAADI. CDR3 length: 13 residues. CDR3 region: CASNDREDTEAFF. The DNA of the CDR3 is TGCGCCAGCAATGACAGAGAAGACACTGAAGCTTTCTTT.

V gene TRBV7-9 combines with J gene TRBJ1-1, with D hard to call. Trimming pared 3 bases from V and 1 base from J, leaving 6 bases between. CDR1 and CDR2 (germline): SEHNR, FQNEAQ (reference sequence). The CDR3 runs to 13 residues. The CDR3 is CASSFGGNTEAFF. The DNA of the CDR3 is TGTGCCAGCAGCTTTGGCGGGAACACTGAAGCTTTCTTT.

The chain employs TRBV29-1 and TRBJ2-7; D remains unclear. Germline CDR1 SQVTM, CDR2 ANQGSEA. V lost 4 bases and J lost 0, with 10 bases in between. The CDR3 spans 13 residues. The CDR3 DNA follows: TGCAGCGTTGTGAGGCTAAACTCCTACGAGCAGTACTTC. Translation gives CSVVRLNSYEQYF.

The V and J genes are TRBV5-6 and TRBJ1-1; D is ambiguous. V was cut by 2 bases and J by 1 base, with 15 bases left in between. Germline V gene data show CDR1 as SGHDT and CDR2 as YYEEEE. This CDR3 spans 16 amino acids. The CDR3 here is CASSFSREGANTEAFF. CDR3 DNA sequence: TGTGCCAGCAGCTTCTCGCGGGAAGGAGCGAACACTGAAGCTTTCTTT.

V usage is TRBV4-2 and J usage is TRBJ2-3; the D is unclear. Between the trimmed V and J ends, which lost 0 bases and 3 bases, there was a span of 13 bases. The CDR3 loop spans 16 amino acids. In germline, CDR1 is LGHNA, CDR2 YNFKEQ. CDR3 in DNA: TGTGCCAGCAGCCAAGATGGCAATTTCCCGACAGATACGCAGTATTTT. This translates into CASSQDGNFPTDTQYF.

V and J are TRBV5-1 and TRBJ2-7; 11 bases fit TRBD2. V shed 4 bases, J shed 0 bases, and the junction held 12 bases outside the gene matches. The germline CDR1 and CDR2 sequences are SGHRS and YFSETQ. CDR3 size: 18 residues. This CDR3 is CASSDPRTSGYVSYEQYF. Written as DNA, the CDR3 is TGCGCCAGCAGCGACCCCAGGACTAGCGGGTACGTCTCCTACGAGCAGTACTTC.

This clone was counted only a few times. This rearrangement joins TRBV11-2 to TRBJ1-1; D remains ambiguous. Trimming left V 5 bases short and J 10 bases short, with 20 bases between. Germline V gene sequence: CDR1 SGHAT, CDR2 FQNNGV. The CDR3 is made up of 14 amino acids. CDR3 loop: CASSPSPGSNRAFF. The CDR3 coding sequence is TGTGCCAGCAGCCCCTCTCCGGGTAGTAATCGAGCTTTCTTT.

In this sample, this clone turned up a few times. The V and J genes are TRBV6-6 and TRBJ2-2, with D possibly TRBD1 on 5 matching bases. This CDR3 has 16 amino acids. V was clipped by 5 bases and J by 3 bases, with 16 bases between them. Germline-derived CDR1 and CDR2 are MNHNY and SVGAGI (reference sequence). The CDR3 here is CASSPTFPGYTGELFF. In DNA form, the CDR3 reads TGTGCCAGCAGTCCGACCTTCCCAGGGTACACCGGGGAGCTGTTTTTT.